The next 15 T cell receptor beta chains were all read from a single sample in a study of beta chain features in type 1 diabetes. Expressed TCRB transcripts were sequenced, since all the RNA that had been isolated was reverse transcribed. The protocol was immunoSEQ multiplex PCR, while the TCRdb copy is restricted to in-frame clones and leaves out a portion. The table includes roughly 100,000 clones, under 30% detected once. Their cognate antigens are unknown. Study conclusions and caveats: Moderate but significant shortening of TCRB CDR3s was recorded in all four CD4+ subsets from Type 1 diabetes patients.

What was sequenced was central memory CD4+ T cells from blood. These receptor sequences come from a woman between 18 and 29 years old with type 1 diabetes.

The chain joins TRBV6-5 to TRBJ1-4, with 9 nucleotides matching TRBD1. With V trimmed by 5 bases and J by 7 bases, 8 bases remained unmatched. Germline CDR1 and CDR2: MNHEY and SVGAGI. This CDR3 region has 15 residues. In DNA form, the CDR3 reads TGTGCCAGCAGTCGAACCCCGGGACAGGGTGAAAAACTGTTTTTT. Its protein product is CASSRTPGQGEKLFF.

This clone was seen repeatedly, ten times or more. The V and J genes are TRBV2 and TRBJ1-2, with D maybe TRBD1 (5 bases). This CDR3 comprises 12 residues. The V gene lost 6 bases and the J gene lost 1 base, with 6 bases spanning the gap. In germline, CDR1 is SNHLY, CDR2 FYNNEI. The CDR3 nucleotides are TGTGCCAGCAGGGACAATAACTATGGCTACACCTTC. The encoded protein is CASRDNNYGYTF.

The chain uses TRBV4-1 and TRBJ2-2, with 7 bases lining up with TRBD1. V was pared by 1 base and J by 5 bases, with 4 bases of the junction left unmatched. CDR3 length: 15 amino acids. Per the germline V gene, CDR1 is MGHRA and CDR2 is YSYEKL. The CDR3 region has the DNA TGCGCCAGCAGCCAAGGACAGGGTTGGACCGGGGAGCTGTTTTTT. It translates to CASSQGQGWTGELFF.

The V and J genes are TRBV28 and TRBJ2-6; TRBD1 agrees at 9 bases. The trim removed 6 bases at V and 2 bases at J, leaving 2 bases unmatched. CDR3 size: 15 residues. Germline CDR1 is MDHEN and CDR2 is SYDVKM. In DNA form, the CDR3 reads TGTGCCAGCAGAACAGGGGGCACTGGGGCCAACGTCCTGACTTTC. As protein: CASRTGGTGANVLTF.

The gene calls are TRBV6-5 and TRBJ1-1; D ambiguous. The germline V gene encodes CDR1 MNHEY and CDR2 SVGAGI. The length of the CDR3 is 13 residues. The V and J ends lost 5 bases and 4 bases respectively, with 11 bases between them. The CDR3 here is CASSIKGGTEAFF. CDR3 DNA sequence: TGTGCCAGCAGTATCAAAGGAGGCACTGAAGCTTTCTTT.

As regards this clone: A read error may be the cause here, since a much bigger clone is one base away. The genes are TRBV6-5 and TRBJ2-1, with TRBD2 matching 7 bases. Trimming took 6 bases from V and 5 from J; bases not matched to a gene: 1. This CDR3 has 12 amino acids. The germline CDR1 and CDR2 sequences are MNHEY and SVGAGI. CDR3 sequence reads: CASSGTNNEQFF. The CDR3 DNA follows: TGTGCCAGCAGCGGGACTAACAATGAGCAGTTCTTC.

This clone was recorded once. This rearrangement joins TRBV27 to TRBJ2-6; 8 bases are shared with TRBD2. With V trimmed by 5 bases and J by 0 bases, 6 bases remained unmatched. Germline lookup yields CDR1 MNHEY and CDR2 SMNVEV (reference sequence). CDR3 size: 17 residues. The CDR3 spells CASSLGLAPSGANVLTF. The CDR3 DNA follows: TGTGCCAGCAGTCTCGGACTAGCCCCCTCTGGGGCCAACGTCCTGACTTTC.

This clone appeared a few times. V and J are TRBV6-1 and TRBJ2-3; 8 bases align to TRBD1. Germline values: CDR1 MNHNS, CDR2 SASEGT. There are 14 residues in the CDR3. Germline trimming cut 6 bases from V and 3 bases from J; bases unmatched to any gene: 5. This CDR3 reads CASSSGGWTDTQYF. The CDR3 nucleotides are TGTGCCAGCAGCTCAGGGGGCTGGACAGATACGCAGTATTTT.

The CDR3 bases are TGTGCCAGCAGCAACTCCCGGGAGAAGGATTGGAGGACCCAGTACTTC. Its protein product is CASSNSREKDWRTQYF. The chain couples TRBV21-1 to TRBJ2-5; TRBD2 is taken as the D call from the table, unchecked against the DNA. TRBV21-1 is an annotated pseudogene. The CDR3 runs to 16 residues.

Only one count was recorded for this clone. This chain uses TRBV12-5 with TRBJ2-3; D is perhaps TRBD2 (5 bases). V was cut by 7 bases and J by 3 bases, with 11 bases left in between. This CDR3 is built from 13 residues. Per the germline V gene, CDR1 is LGHNT and CDR2 is FRNRAP. CDR3 bases: TGTGCTAGTGTAATCAGCGGAACAGATACGCAGTATTTT. Encoded protein: CASVISGTDTQYF.

This clone was observed a few times. J is TRBJ1-2 and V is TRBV6-5; D may be TRBD1 (5 bases). V was shortened by 5 bases and J by 0 bases, with 13 bases between the two germline ends. The CDR3 has 15 amino acids. CDR1 and CDR2 from the germline V gene are MNHEY and SVGAGI. CDR3 nucleotide sequence: TGTGCCAGCAGTCCAACAGGACTAGCTAACTATGGCTACACCTTC. Protein sequence: CASSPTGLANYGYTF.

The chain joins TRBV6-5 to TRBJ1-5, with 8 nucleotides matching TRBD1. This CDR3 contains 16 residues. The ends lost 0 bases at V and 6 bases at J; junction bases unmatched: 7. Germline CDR1 reads MNHEY; CDR2 reads SVGAGI. CDR3 residues: CASSYSGQGAGQPQHF. The DNA of the CDR3 is TGTGCCAGCAGTTACTCTGGCCAGGGGGCTGGTCAGCCCCAGCATTTT.

This clone appeared a few times. CDR3 sequence reads: CASSVSGGKFRAGLRTDTQYF. CDR3 bases: TGTGCCAGCAGCGTAAGTGGAGGGAAGTTCAGGGCGGGACTTCGCACAGATACGCAGTATTTT. The chain combines TRBV9 with TRBJ2-3; TRBD2 is a possible D gene (6 bases). The V and J ends lost 1 base and 1 base respectively, with 28 bases between them. The CDR3 length is 21 residues. Germline values: CDR1 SGDLS, CDR2 YYNGEE.

The chain couples TRBV13 to TRBJ1-1; D unresolved. The CDR3 runs to 13 residues. Germline V CDR1 and CDR2: PRHDT, FYEKMQ (reference sequence). V lost 1 base and J lost 10, with 13 bases in between. CDR3 nucleotides: TGTGCCAGCAGCTTAGACCCGGGGTTGGGAGCTTTCTTT. Translated: CASSLDPGLGAFF.

The rearrangement joins TRBV19 to TRBJ2-1; 13 bases are shared with TRBD2. The CDR3 is 14 amino acids. The V and J ends lost 5 bases and 13 bases, in that order; junction bases with no gene match: 8. Germline V gene data show CDR1 as LNHDA and CDR2 as SQIVND (reference sequence). In DNA, the CDR3 is TGTGCCAGTAGTCTTAGGACTAGCGGGAGCGCCCAGTTCTTC. As protein: CASSLRTSGSAQFF.